The 26 T cell receptor beta chains below come from one sample, sequenced in a study of blood T cell repertoires in COVID-19. The repertoire was sequenced with immunoSEQ multiplex PCR; TCRdb's copy has only in-frame clones and lacks some. The data show under 500,000 clones, with more than 85% seen just once and 4.3% held by the top ten. Material for sequencing was peripheral blood. The receptors derive from a woman aged 25-40 years with acute or convalescent COVID-19.

This clone was observed once. V is TRBV5-5 and J is TRBJ2-7, with D perhaps TRBD2 (6 bases). The V end lost 2 bases, the J end lost 3 bases, and 12 bases lay between the germline ends. Looked up from germline, CDR1 is SGHKS and CDR2 is YYEKEE (reference sequence). There are 14 residues in the CDR3. This CDR3 reads CASSLGGASYEQYF. For the CDR3, the DNA is TGTGCCAGCAGCTTAGGAGGGGCCAGCTACGAGCAGTACTTC.

The chain joins TRBV12-3 or TRBV12-4 to TRBJ2-5; a possible D gene is TRBD2 (6 bases). V was pared by 7 bases and J by 7 bases, with 16 bases between. CDR3 length: 13 residues. The CDR3 coding sequence is TGTGCCAGCACCCGGGCGGGGACCCTGACCCAGTACTTC. Translating gives CASTRAGTLTQYF.

The chain links TRBV5-1 to TRBJ1-3; D remains ambiguous. The CDR3 totals 16 residues. Germline CDR1 SGHRS, CDR2 YFSETQ. V was clipped by 0 bases and J by 0 bases, with 10 bases between them. CDR3 sequence: CASSLGGITSGNTIYF. DNA for the CDR3: TGCGCCAGCAGCTTGGGAGGGATAACCTCTGGAAACACCATATATTTT.

V gene TRBV19 combines with J gene TRBJ1-2; 9 bases fit TRBD1. With 4 bases clipped from V and 4 bases from J, the junction kept 10 bases outside the gene matches. Germline CDR1 LNHDA, CDR2 SQIVND (reference sequence). This CDR3 is 16 amino acids long. CDR3 in DNA: TGTGCCAGTAGTACCAACCGGGACAGGGCTCCCTATGGCTACACCTTC. Amino acids: CASSTNRDRAPYGYTF.

The chain employs TRBV5-6 and TRBJ2-7; no firm D call. This CDR3 spans 15 amino acids. Trimming removed 4 bases at V and 2 bases at J, with 16 bases between. The V gene's germline CDR1 is SGHDT and CDR2 YYEEEE. In DNA form, the CDR3 reads TGTGCCAGCAGCGCTCGATGGCAGGCCACCTACGAGCAGTACTTC. It codes for CASSARWQATYEQYF.

This CDR3 is CASRSETQYF. CDR3 in DNA: TGTGCCAGCCGTTCAGAGACCCAGTACTTC. The chain carries TRBV2 and TRBJ2-5; D gene ambiguous. Germline V gives CDR1 SNHLY, CDR2 FYNNEI. This CDR3 is built from 10 residues. Deletions cut 8 bases from V and 4 bases from J, with 5 bases between. The variable domain in full, completed from reference TRBV2 and TRBJ2-5, reads EPEVTQTPSHQVTQMGQEVILRCVPISNHLYFYWYRQILGQKVEFLVSFYNNEISEKSEIFDDQFSVERPDGSNFTLKIRSTKLEDSAMYFCASRSETQYFGPGTRLLVL.

The chain employs TRBV7-3 and TRBJ2-5, with 8 positions matching TRBD2. The CDR3 loop spans 15 amino acids. Trimming took 5 bases from V and 4 from J; bases not matched to a gene: 9. Looked up from germline, CDR1 is SGHTA and CDR2 is FQGTGA. For the CDR3, the DNA is TGTGCCAGCAGCCAAACAAGGACTAGCACAGAGACCCAGTACTTC. It yields the protein CASSQTRTSTETQYF.

The chain employs TRBV10-1 and TRBJ2-2, with D unresolved. The CDR3 totals 13 residues. CDR1 WNHNN and CDR2 SYGVQD come from the germline V gene (reference sequence). Trimming cost V 3 bases and J 5 bases, with 7 bases left between them. Here the CDR3 reads CASSDSRTGELFF. The CDR3, as DNA: TGCGCCAGCAGTGATTCCAGAACCGGGGAGCTGTTTTTT.

The CDR3 DNA reads TGTGCCAGCAGCCTATTAGGGACTAGAGGGTGGGAGCAGTACTTC. As protein: CASSLLGTRGWEQYF. The chain has TRBV2 and TRBJ2-7; TRBD2 matches at 8 bases. V dropped 6 bases and J dropped 7; count of bases not matched to a gene: 14. In germline, CDR1 is SNHLY, CDR2 FYNNEI. CDR3 length: 15 residues. Full variable domain (remainder filled in from reference TRBV2 and TRBJ2-7): EPEVTQTPSHQVTQMGQEVILRCVPISNHLYFYWYRQILGQKVEFLVSFYNNEISEKSEIFDDQFSVERPDGSNFTLKIRSTKLEDSAMYFCASSLLGTRGWEQYFGPGTRLTVT.

The chain uses TRBV5-1 and TRBJ2-2; maybe TRBD1 (6 bases). The V gene's germline CDR1 is SGHRS and CDR2 YFSETQ. The CDR3 is made up of 14 amino acids. The V and J ends lost 7 bases and 1 base respectively, with 11 bases between them. For the CDR3, the DNA is TGCGCCAGCGTTCCGACAGGGAACACCGGGGAGCTGTTTTTT. This translates into CASVPTGNTGELFF.

Of note for this clone: The same CDR3 arises from other DNA sequences in this sample as well. CDR3: CASSPRGNQPQHF. CDR3 nucleotide sequence: TGTGCCAGCAGCCCGAGAGGTAATCAGCCCCAGCATTTT. The rearrangement links TRBV6-5 to TRBJ1-5; D unresolved. The germline V and J ends were trimmed by 6 bases and 4 bases, with 10 bases remaining between them. This CDR3 region has 13 residues. The germline gives CDR1 MNHEY, CDR2 SVGAGI.

The CDR3 coding sequence is TGTGCCAGCAGTTACCATCGAATGGGAAGGGGGGAAGCTTTCTTT. Amino acid sequence: CASSYHRMGRGEAFF. The chain recombines TRBV6-2 or TRBV6-3 with TRBJ1-1; D might be TRBD1 (6 bases). Deletions cut 2 bases from V and 8 bases from J, with 18 bases between. The CDR3 consists of 15 residues. Per germline, CDR1 MNHEY and CDR2 SVGEGT.

Concerning this clone itself: Additional DNA sequences in this sample encode the identical CDR3. The chain employs TRBV28 and TRBJ2-3; 9 bases match TRBD1. Losses at the gene ends were 6 bases for V and 1 base for J; bases not matched to a gene: 5. Looked up from germline, CDR1 is MDHEN and CDR2 is SYDVKM. This CDR3 comprises 15 residues. The CDR3 protein is CASSSQGAGTDTQYF. CDR3 nucleotide sequence: TGTGCCAGCAGCTCACAGGGGGCCGGCACAGATACGCAGTATTTT.

The rearrangement joins TRBV9 to TRBJ2-3; D ambiguous. Trimming left V 2 bases short and J 4 bases short, with 5 bases between. Germline CDR1 reads SGDLS; CDR2 reads YYNGEE. The length of the CDR3 is 12 residues. The CDR3 nucleotides read TGTGCCAGCAGCGTCAGTTCAGATACGCAGTATTTT. Its translation: CASSVSSDTQYF. The variable domain in full, completed from reference TRBV9 and TRBJ2-3, reads DSGVTQTPKHLITATGQRVTLRCSPRSGDLSVYWYQQSLDQGLQFLIQYYNGEERAKGNILERFSAQQFPDLHSELNLSSLELGDSALYFCASSVSSDTQYFGPGTRLTVL.

This chain connects TRBV12-3 or TRBV12-4 to TRBJ1-2; the D is unclear. Trimming removed 2 bases at V and 6 bases at J, with 10 bases between. The CDR3 spans 13 residues. The DNA of the CDR3 is TGTGCCAGCAGTTTATCCGTCTCGGATGGCTACACCTTC. Its translation: CASSLSVSDGYTF.

The table lists this clone with a count of one. V and J are TRBV20-1 and TRBJ1-2; D is unclear. V was shortened by 6 bases and J by 2 bases, with 16 bases between the two germline ends. The CDR3 contains 14 residues. The germline V gene encodes CDR1 DFQATT and CDR2 SNEGSKA (reference sequence). The CDR3 coding sequence is TGCAGTGCCAGTAATTTGGGGAGCAACTATGGCTACACCTTC. This encodes CSASNLGSNYGYTF.

The chain carries TRBV19 and TRBJ2-3; weak D call: TRBD2 (5 bases). The CDR3 consists of 18 residues. Germline-derived CDR1 and CDR2 are LNHDA and SQIVND (reference sequence). The V end was cut by 5 bases, the J end by 3 bases, with 24 bases between. In nucleotides, the CDR3 is TGTGCCAGTAGTTCAGTCGGCTTCGGTCTAGCATCGACAGATACGCAGTATTTT. Encoded protein: CASSSVGFGLASTDTQYF.

The V gene is TRBV20-1, the J gene TRBJ2-3; TRBD2 matches at 10 bases. V gave up 3 bases and J gave up 0 bases; unmatched junction bases: 3. The CDR3 is 15 amino acids. Germline CDR1 is DFQATT and CDR2 is SNEGSKA (reference sequence). The CDR3 DNA is TGCAGTGCTAGTAGCGGGGGGTTTAGCACAGATACGCAGTATTTT. Translated: CSASSGGFSTDTQYF.

The chain joins TRBV5-1 to TRBJ1-1; D remains unclear. Germline CDR1 and CDR2: SGHRS and YFSETQ. Trimming cost V 2 bases and J 2 bases, with 7 bases left between them. This CDR3 spans 13 amino acids. The CDR3 protein is CASSLARNTEAFF. In DNA form, the CDR3 reads TGCGCCAGCAGCTTAGCTCGCAACACTGAAGCTTTCTTT.

The chain links TRBV9 to TRBJ1-1, with TRBD1 as a possible D gene (6 bases). The germline V gene has CDR1 SGDLS and CDR2 YYNGEE. The CDR3 loop spans 15 amino acids. With 1 base removed from V and 1 base from J, the gap between germline ends came to 11 bases. The CDR3 DNA follows: TGTGCCAGCAGCGTATCTAAGACAGGGAACACTGAAGCTTTCTTT. This gives the protein CASSVSKTGNTEAFF.

This clone was found a few times. The chain combines TRBV6-1 with TRBJ1-5; D not resolved. Trimming removed 2 bases at V and 0 bases at J, with 11 bases between. Germline values: CDR1 MNHNS, CDR2 SASEGT. CDR3 length equals 16 residues. CDR3 DNA sequence: TGTGCCAGCAGTGAACACAGACGCCATAGCAATCAGCCCCAGCATTTT. This codes for CASSEHRRHSNQPQHF.

The chain joins TRBV28 to TRBJ2-7; TRBD1 aligns across 8 bases. From germline, CDR1 is MDHEN and CDR2 SYDVKM. V gave up 4 bases and J gave up 3 bases; unmatched junction bases: 11. This CDR3 contains 16 residues. CDR3 DNA sequence: TGTGCCAGCAGTTCCCGCAGGGGGCCCAAGGTCTACGAGCAGTACTTC. This gives the protein CASSSRRGPKVYEQYF.

This chain connects TRBV7-8 to TRBJ1-6; the D is unclear. Per germline, CDR1 SGHVS and CDR2 FQNEAQ. The V gene lost 2 bases and the J gene lost 9 bases, with 11 bases spanning the gap. This CDR3 is built from 14 residues. The CDR3 DNA follows: TGTGCCAGCAGCTTATCGGTGTTTGGTTCACCCCTCCACTTT. It encodes CASSLSVFGSPLHF.

The rearrangement joins TRBV19 to TRBJ2-2, with D perhaps TRBD2 (5 bases). This CDR3 contains 15 residues. Germline V gene lookup returns CDR1 LNHDA and CDR2 SQIVND (reference sequence). Trimming cost V 6 bases and J 2 bases, with 13 bases left between them. This chain's CDR3 is CASSNIGLNTGELFF. The DNA of the CDR3 is TGTGCCAGTAGCAACATTGGACTTAACACCGGGGAGCTGTTTTTT.

This chain uses TRBV28 with TRBJ1-5; 8 bases align to TRBD1. V was pared by 6 bases and J by 5 bases, with 6 bases of the junction left unmatched. This CDR3 is 14 amino acids long. The germline CDR1 and CDR2 sequences are MDHEN and SYDVKM. The DNA of the CDR3 is TGTGCCAGCAGGGAGGACAGGGAATATCAGCCCCAGCATTTT. It encodes CASREDREYQPQHF.

The rearrangement joins TRBV7-2 to TRBJ2-1, with TRBD2 matching 7 bases. This CDR3 comprises 14 residues. The V gene's germline CDR1 is SGHTA and CDR2 FQGNSA. V was clipped by 2 bases and J by 5 bases; unmatched bases: 3. This CDR3 reads CASSLLAANNEQFF. In DNA form, the CDR3 reads TGTGCCAGCAGCTTACTAGCGGCAAACAATGAGCAGTTCTTC.